Listed here are 28 T cell receptor beta chains from one sample, sequenced in a study of blood T cell repertoires in COVID-19. The data were produced by immunoSEQ multiplex PCR, yet TCRdb's version contains in-frame clones alone and is incomplete. This table holds approximately 170,000 clones, under 85% found once. Sequencing input: PBMCs or T cells enriched from blood (not recorded which). Receptors were obtained from a man aged 45-65 years who had recovered from COVID-19.

The chain joins TRBV27 to TRBJ2-2, with D unresolved. The CDR3 is 14 residues long. Germline CDR1 and CDR2: MNHEY and SMNVEV (reference sequence). V was pared by 7 bases and J by 1 base, with 10 bases between. CDR3 residues: CASTIRVNTGELFF. CDR3 sequence (DNA): TGTGCCAGCACCATAAGAGTGAACACCGGGGAGCTGTTTTTT.

V is TRBV2 and J is TRBJ1-6, with no clear D. V was pared by 5 bases and J by 9 bases, with 17 bases between. The CDR3 sequence is 15 residues long. CDR1 is SNHLY, CDR2 FYNNEI, per germline. The CDR3 sequence: CASSTIGGGPSPLHF. The DNA of the CDR3 is TGTGCCAGCAGTACTATCGGTGGCGGGCCTTCACCCCTCCACTTT.

The chain carries TRBV30 and TRBJ1-1; 9 bases line up with TRBD1. J gave up 1 base and V 6 bases, and 6 bases lay outside the gene matches. The CDR3 sequence is 14 residues long. Germline CDR1 is GTSNPN and CDR2 is SVGIG (reference sequence). In DNA form, the CDR3 reads TGTGCCTGTTCCTTGGGACAGGGGAACACTGAAGCTTTCTTT. Encoded protein: CACSLGQGNTEAFF.

The rearrangement joins TRBV10-3 to TRBJ2-6; D gene unclear. Germline-derived CDR1 and CDR2 are ENHRY and SYGVKD. Trimming removed 7 bases at V and 1 base at J, with 11 bases between. CDR3 length equals 15 residues. The CDR3 DNA reads TGTGCCATCAATCGTAACTCTTCTGGGGCCAACGTCCTGACTTTC. This gives the protein CAINRNSSGANVLTF.

In this sample, this clone turned up a few times. The chain couples TRBV28 to TRBJ2-3; 13 nucleotides line up with TRBD2. Per germline, CDR1 MDHEN and CDR2 SYDVKM. The CDR3 runs to 16 residues. V lost 6 bases and J lost 5; bases outside the gene matches: 8. The CDR3 DNA reads as TGTGCCAGCAGAATGGGTACTAGCGGGGGGGGAGATACGCAGTATTTT. Translation gives CASRMGTSGGGDTQYF.

The rearrangement uses TRBV7-9 and TRBJ1-3; D is possibly TRBD1 (5 bases). V was pared by 5 bases and J by 0 bases, with 14 bases between. CDR1 and CDR2 from the germline V gene are SEHNR and FQNEAQ (reference sequence). This CDR3 has 16 residues. The CDR3 bases are TGTGCCAGCAGCGCCGTTGGGGCCAGCTCTGGAAACACCATATATTTT. It encodes CASSAVGASSGNTIYF.

The table lists this clone with a count of one. The V call is TRBV21-1, the J call TRBJ2-5; the table's D call TRBD2 went unverified against the DNA. TRBV21-1 is an annotated pseudogene. The CDR3 consists of 11 residues. The DNA for the CDR3 is TGTGCCAGCAGCGGGAGTCAGACCCAGTACTTC. Its protein product is CASSGSQTQYF.

This chain links TRBV5-1 with TRBJ2-2; TRBD2 matches 13 bases. Germline loops: CDR1 SGHRS, CDR2 YFSETQ. The V and J ends lost 3 bases and 3 bases, in that order; junction bases with no gene match: 2. The CDR3 extends over 16 amino acids. CDR3 DNA: TGCGCCAGCAGCTCCGGACTAGCGGGGGACACCGGGGAGCTGTTTTTT. Its translation: CASSSGLAGDTGELFF. The entire variable domain, with the rest obtained from reference TRBV5-1 and TRBJ2-2, is as follows: KAGVTQTPRYLIKTRGQQVTLSCSPISGHRSVSWYQQTPGQGLQFLFEYFSETQRNKGNFPGRFSGRQFSNSRSEMNVSTLELGDSALYLCASSSGLAGDTGELFFGEGSRLTVL.

CDR3 nucleotides: TGTGCCAGCAGCCCCGGCCGGGACAGGGTTTACACTGAAGCTTTCTTT. This gives the protein CASSPGRDRVYTEAFF. The genes are TRBV11-2 and TRBJ1-1; 9 bases are a match to TRBD1. This CDR3 comprises 16 residues. Germline lookup yields CDR1 SGHAT and CDR2 FQNNGV. After removal of 5 bases from V and 3 bases from J, the junction contained 10 bases not matched to a gene.

The chain couples TRBV7-2 to TRBJ2-4; 7 nucleotides align to TRBD2. Germline V CDR1 and CDR2: SGHTA, FQGNSA. The CDR3 is made up of 15 amino acids. The J segment lost 0 bases and the V segment lost 3 bases, leaving 2 bases of the junction unmatched. In nucleotides, the CDR3 is TGTGCCAGCAGCTTGGCGGGGGTAGCCAAAAACATTCAGTACTTC. Translation: CASSLAGVAKNIQYF.

This clone was detected once. The rearrangement links TRBV7-6 to TRBJ1-4, with 11 positions matching TRBD1. With V trimmed by 5 bases and J by 11 bases, 10 bases remained unmatched. The CDR3 contains 15 residues. Germline V CDR1 and CDR2: SGHVS, FNYEAQ. In DNA form, the CDR3 reads TGTGCCAGCAGCCCCTCGTCCGGACAGGGGGCTAAACTGTTTTTT. This encodes CASSPSSGQGAKLFF.

The rearrangement uses TRBV21-1 and TRBJ2-7; TRBD1, as called in the table, went unchecked against the DNA. TRBV21-1 is a pseudogene segment. The CDR3 sequence is 14 residues long. The CDR3 region is CASSTRQGLYEQYF. CDR3 sequence (DNA): TGTGCCAGCAGCACTAGACAGGGTTTGTACGAGCAGTACTTC.

In its sample, this clone was seen a few times. The chain joins TRBV7-9 to TRBJ1-1; 9 positions match TRBD1. Looked up from germline, CDR1 is SEHNR and CDR2 is FQNEAQ (reference sequence). CDR3 size: 14 residues. Trimming took 5 bases from V and 5 from J; bases not matched to a gene: 6. Written as DNA, the CDR3 is TGTGCCAGCAGCCACAGGGGGCAGTGGACTGAAGCTTTCTTT. This gives the protein CASSHRGQWTEAFF.

About this clone: This sequence may be a read error, since a much larger clone differs from it by one base. The chain has TRBV27 and TRBJ2-2; no clear D. CDR3 length: 12 amino acids. Trimming pared 6 bases from V and 3 bases from J, leaving 5 bases between. The V gene's germline CDR1 is MNHEY and CDR2 SMNVEV (reference sequence). In DNA form, the CDR3 reads TGTGCCAGCAGCCAATACACCGGGGAGCTGTTTTTT. Amino acids: CASSQYTGELFF.

The rearrangement uses TRBV19 and TRBJ1-4; D may be TRBD1 (6 bases). CDR3 length: 16 amino acids. The V and J ends lost 3 bases and 0 bases respectively, with 11 bases between them. Germline lookup yields CDR1 LNHDA and CDR2 SQIVND (reference sequence). As DNA, the CDR3 is TGTGCCAGTAGTATGGGGACAAGTGCAACTAATGAAAAACTGTTTTTT. Its protein is CASSMGTSATNEKLFF.

The chain recombines TRBV20-1 with TRBJ2-2; no clear D gene. CDR1 is DFQATT, CDR2 SNEGSKA, per germline (reference sequence). The CDR3 is made up of 14 amino acids. Deletions cut 3 bases from V and 2 bases from J, with 10 bases between. The CDR3 DNA is TGCAGTGCTAGTAAGCGCCTCAACACCGGGGAGCTGTTTTTT. Translation: CSASKRLNTGELFF.

The genes are TRBV20-1 and TRBJ1-1; a possible D gene is TRBD1 (5 bases). The CDR3 is 14 amino acids. Germline values: CDR1 DFQATT, CDR2 SNEGSKA (reference sequence). Trimming cost V 3 bases and J 5 bases, with 16 bases left between them. CDR3 sequence (DNA): TGCAGTGCTAGTATGATCATGGGGCAGACTGAAGCTTTCTTT. Translating it yields CSASMIMGQTEAFF.

The chain joins TRBV7-9 to TRBJ1-2; 7 nucleotides match TRBD1. Trimming cost V 5 bases and J 4 bases; bases outside gene matches: 10. The germline CDR1 and CDR2 sequences are SEHNR and FQNEAQ (reference sequence). This CDR3 is 15 amino acids long. The CDR3 sequence is CASSARDRRGYGYTF. Here the CDR3 DNA reads TGTGCCAGCAGCGCCCGGGACAGAAGGGGCTATGGCTACACCTTC. The entire variable domain, with the rest obtained from reference TRBV7-9 and TRBJ1-2, is as follows: DTGVSQNPRHKITKRGQNVTFRCDPISEHNRLYWYRQTLGQGPEFLTYFQNEAQLEKSRLLSDRFSAERPKGSFSTLEIQRTEQGDSAMYLCASSARDRRGYGYTFGSGTRLTVV.

This clone was detected once. The gene calls are TRBV3-1 (or the pseudogene TRBV3-2) and TRBJ2-1; the match to TRBD2 covers 12 bases. Trimming cost V 4 bases and J 9 bases; bases outside gene matches: 7. Germline loops: CDR1 LGHDT, CDR2 YNNKEL (reference sequence). CDR3 length: 15 residues. This CDR3 reads CASSPWTSGDGEQFF. CDR3 coding DNA: TGTGCCAGCAGCCCCTGGACTAGCGGGGACGGTGAGCAGTTCTTC.

This chain links TRBV18 with TRBJ2-1; perhaps TRBD1 as D (6 bases). Looked up from germline, CDR1 is KGHSH and CDR2 is LQKENI. V was clipped by 1 base and J by 5 bases, with 18 bases between them. The CDR3 totals 17 residues. CDR3 amino acids: CASSPRLKGDLDNEQFF. The CDR3 nucleotides read TGTGCCAGCTCACCACGCCTCAAGGGGGACCTGGACAATGAGCAGTTCTTC. The entire variable domain, with the rest obtained from reference TRBV18 and TRBJ2-1, is as follows: NAGVMQNPRHLVRRRGQEARLRCSPMKGHSHVYWYRQLPEEGLKFMVYLQKENIIDESGMPKERFSAEFPKEGPSILRIQQVVRGDSAAYFCASSPRLKGDLDNEQFFGPGTRLTVL.

The J gene is TRBJ1-4, the V gene TRBV28; 12 positions agree with TRBD1. The junction had 7 bases not matched to a gene; V was cut back by 4 bases and J by 10 bases. The CDR3 consists of 15 residues. Looked up from germline, CDR1 is MDHEN and CDR2 is SYDVKM. The CDR3 here is CASSSPGQGAGKLFF. In DNA, the CDR3 is TGTGCCAGCAGTTCCCCGGGACAGGGGGCAGGAAAACTGTTTTTT.

This chain connects TRBV7-9 to TRBJ2-4, with 7 bases lining up with TRBD1. The length of the CDR3 is 13 residues. Per the germline V gene, CDR1 is SEHNR and CDR2 is FQNEAQ (reference sequence). The junction had 5 bases not matched to a gene; V was cut back by 7 bases and J by 5 bases. CDR3 in DNA: TGTGCCAGCAATATAGGGGGCCAAAACATTCAGTACTTC. Amino acid sequence: CASNIGGQNIQYF.

This sequence joins TRBV4-1 and TRBJ2-7, with D possibly being TRBD1 (5 bases). Germline V gene data show CDR1 as MGHRA and CDR2 as YSYEKL. V was trimmed by 0 bases and J by 3 bases, leaving 9 bases between them. The CDR3 has 14 amino acids. DNA for the CDR3: TGCGCCAGCAGCCAAGAGCGACAGTTCTACGAGCAGTACTTC. This sequence encodes CASSQERQFYEQYF.

The genes are TRBV3-1 (or the pseudogene TRBV3-2) and TRBJ2-6; D not resolved. Looked up from germline, CDR1 is LGHDT and CDR2 is YNNKEL (reference sequence). The CDR3 is made up of 13 amino acids. Trimming left V 3 bases short and J 3 bases short, with 3 bases between. CDR3 in amino acids: CASSHYGANVLTF. CDR3 coding DNA: TGTGCCAGCAGCCACTATGGGGCCAACGTCCTGACTTTC.

The V call is TRBV28, the J call TRBJ1-6, with D possibly matching TRBD1 (5 bases). CDR1 is MDHEN and CDR2 is SYDVKM in the germline V gene. This CDR3 is 14 amino acids long. V shed 2 bases and J shed 6 bases, with 8 bases lying between them. CDR3 in DNA: TGTGCCAGCAGTTTACACAGGATTAATTCACCCCTCCACTTT. This translates into CASSLHRINSPLHF.

The chain has TRBV6-1 and TRBJ2-2; 9 nucleotides align to TRBD1. There are 16 residues in the CDR3. The germline gives CDR1 MNHNS, CDR2 SASEGT. J lost 4 bases, V lost 3 bases, and 6 bases had no gene match. CDR3 DNA sequence: TGTGCCAGCAGTGAGGAAACAGGGGGCGTCACCGGGGAGCTGTTTTTT. Protein product: CASSEETGGVTGELFF.

Written as DNA, the CDR3 is TGTGCCAGTAGTATAGTTGGGACTAGCGGGGGCCTCGAGAGGGAGACCCAGTACTTC. Its translation is CASSIVGTSGGLERETQYF. The chain recombines TRBV19 with TRBJ2-5; 14 bases are a match to TRBD2. V lost 1 base, J lost 5 bases, and 12 bases stayed unmatched. Germline assignment: CDR1 LNHDA and CDR2 SQIVND (reference sequence). The CDR3 length is 19 residues.

The V gene is TRBV5-3, the J gene TRBJ1-4, with 7 bases identical to TRBD1. TRBV5-3 is assigned to the ORF class and has an uncertain function. This CDR3 region has 17 residues. With 5 bases clipped from V and 8 bases from J, the junction kept 18 bases outside the gene matches. CDR3: CARRSGGQPRPREKLFF. CDR3 in DNA: TGTGCCAGAAGGTCCGGGGGACAGCCCAGGCCGAGGGAAAAACTGTTTTTT.